The clone carrying this TCR beta chain was picked up many times. Its antigen is still unknown. This entry belongs to a study of regulatory T cells in long-lasting Graves disease. Study overall: For under 3 months, newly diagnosed Graves' patients had been taking antithyroid drugs. Study results and limitations: TRBV28, TRBJ1-2 and TRBJ2-5 were favored in persistent disease. Those with persistent disease had in common more public clonotypes (roughly 3,000) than new patients (around 910).

The time point here: newly diagnosed GD, antithyroid drugs for less than 3 months. Researchers made the TCR library from RNA that was extracted from PBMCs. CDR1 and CDR2 from the germline V gene are SGHDT and YYEEEE. V lost 4 bases and J 8 bases, leaving 14 bases between the germline ends. CDR3 length equals 13 residues. Construction of the TCR beta libraries employed iRepertoire HTBI primers in conjunction with Arm-PCR of CDR3 regions. In the original workflow: The samples yielded approximately 62 TRBV and roughly 15 TRBJ segments. TCRdb re-derived calls from the multiplex PCR reads in MiXCR, one entry per CDR3 protein. Clone size and V and J calls follow TCRdb, not the original study. The table includes roughly 350,000 distinct CDR3 sequences, around 17% detected once. This sample also belongs to another study, concerning T cells in Graves' hyperthyroidism and ophthalmopathy.

V usage is TRBV5-6 and J usage is TRBJ2-3, with D perhaps matching TRBD1 or TRBD2 (5 bases each). This TCR came from a man aged 35 to 55 with Graves disease. The sequences come from peripheral blood mononuclear cells (PBMCs), collected at new diagnosis, from a patient treated with antithyroid drugs. The CDR3 sequence: CASSSGTGSTQYF. The CDR3 region has the DNA TGTGCCAGCAGCAGTGGGACGGGGTCTACGCAGTATTTT.